A selection of T cell receptor beta chains follows, all from one sample in a study of control samples from healthy donors and cancer patients. Sequenced by immunoSEQ multiplex PCR; TCRdb stores in-frame clones only, minus some. The sample holds fewer than 85,000 clones, around 91% seen once. The sequencing sample was made of blood. The receptors were gathered from a man over 45 in good health. CDR3s include the opening cysteine and the closing phenylalanine or tryptophan. A D gene is named only where the DNA matches it firmly. The size entry is marked missing in some rows and otherwise reads once, few, many or a size class.

TRBJ1-1 . TRBV18 . CASSPYTSTGGEAFF TGTGCCAGCTCACCATACACTTCGACAGGCGGGGAGGCTTTCTTT
TRBJ2-7 . TRBV30 . CAWRGKGIYWQYF TGTGCCTGGAGAGGTAAGGGGATCTATTGGCAGTACTTC
TRBJ1-5 . TRBV6-6 . CASSQSRAQHF TGTGCCAGCAGCCAAAGTCGGGCCCAGCATTTT
TRBJ2-4 . TRBV2 . CASSEALRNIQYF TGTGCCAGCAGTGAGGCCCTCAGAAACATTCAGTACTTC
TRBJ1-2 . TRBV3-1/TRBV3-2 . CASSQAGIYGYTF TGTGCCAGCAGCCAAGCCGGGATCTATGGCTACACCTTC
TRBJ1-1 . TRBV29-1 once CSVERRNTEAFF TGCAGCGTTGAGAGAAGAAACACTGAAGCTTTCTTT
TRBJ2-1 TRBD1 TRBV10-3 . CAISGGQGVLNEQFF TGTGCCATCAGCGGGGGACAGGGGGTACTGAATGAGCAGTTCTTC
TRBJ1-2 . TRBV6-5 . CASSYREGYNYGYTF TGTGCCAGCAGTTACCGGGAGGGTTATAACTATGGCTACACCTTC
TRBJ1-2 . TRBV9 . CASSVDAGRPNYGYTF TGTGCCAGCAGCGTAGATGCAGGGCGGCCGAACTATGGCTACACCTTC
TRBJ1-4 . TRBV30 . CAWSKGPGAEKLFF TGTGCCTGGAGTAAAGGGCCCGGGGCTGAAAAACTGTTTTTT
TRBJ1-1 . TRBV7-6 . CASSLAGSGSEAFF TGTGCCAGCAGCTTAGCCGGGAGTGGGAGTGAAGCTTTCTTT
TRBJ1-3 . TRBV5-1 few CASSDNPAGNTIYF TGCGCCAGCAGCGACAACCCGGCTGGAAACACCATATATTTT
TRBJ2-1 TRBD2 TRBV3-1/TRBV3-2 . CASSQEIRRGGYNEQFF TGTGCCAGCAGCCAAGAGATAAGGCGGGGGGGATACAATGAGCAGTTCTTC
TRBJ2-7 . TRBV5-4 few CASSLAEGAYEQYF TGTGCCAGCAGCTTGGCGGAGGGAGCCTACGAGCAGTACTTC
TRBJ2-7 . TRBV7-9 . CASSLHYEQYF TGTGCCAGCAGCCTCCACTACGAGCAGTACTTC
TRBJ1-2 TRBD1 TRBV10-1 . CASSLLGTGSYGYTF TGCGCCAGCAGTTTGCTCGGGACAGGGAGTTATGGCTACACCTTC
TRBJ2-1 TRBD1 TRBV6-2/TRBV6-3 few CASSYTGTGGFAYNEQFF TGTGCCAGCAGTTACACCGGGACAGGGGGATTTGCTTACAATGAGCAGTTCTTC
TRBJ2-2 . TRBV7-9 . CASIKEAGFVAGELFF TGTGCCAGCATAAAGGAAGCAGGGTTCGTAGCCGGGGAGCTGTTTTTT
TRBJ1-6 . TRBV7-2 few CASSLAVNSPLHF TGTGCCAGCAGCTTAGCGGTCAATTCACCCCTCCACTTT
TRBJ2-3 . TRBV7-9 few CASSLVGGGTSTDTQYF TGTGCCAGCAGCTTAGTGGGCGGAGGTACTAGCACAGATACGCAGTATTTT
TRBJ2-5 TRBD1 TRBV30 . CAWGPGQAEETQYF TGTGCCTGGGGGCCCGGACAGGCAGAAGAGACCCAGTACTTC
TRBJ2-7 . TRBV3-1/TRBV3-2 once CASSHPTGTLSYEQYF TGTGCCAGCAGCCATCCTACCGGGACACTTTCCTACGAGCAGTACTTC
TRBJ2-7 . TRBV11-1 . CASSLGGIPTYEQYF TGTGCCAGCAGCTTAGGTGGCATTCCAACCTACGAGCAGTACTTC
TRBJ2-7 . TRBV19 . CASSTPPPGYEQYF TGTGCCAGTAGTACACCTCCTCCGGGGTACGAGCAGTACTTC
TRBJ1-1 . TRBV5-8 . CASSFSGYLDTEAFF TGTGCCAGCAGCTTCTCTGGGTATCTAGACACTGAAGCTTTCTTT
TRBJ1-5 . TRBV5-8 . CASSPWGVSNQPQHF TGTGCCAGCAGCCCCTGGGGGGTTAGCAATCAGCCCCAGCATTTT
TRBJ2-5 . TRBV7-9 . CASSLWRGSGSEETQYF TGTGCCAGCAGCTTATGGCGGGGATCGGGGTCCGAAGAGACCCAGTACTTC
TRBJ2-5 TRBD1 TRBV6-5 . CASSATGGQVKTQYF TGTGCCAGCAGCGCCACAGGGGGACAGGTGAAGACCCAGTACTTC
TRBJ1-2 . TRBV3-1/TRBV3-2 . CASSLRGGNYGYTF TGTGCCAGCAGCCTCCGCGGTGGGAACTATGGCTACACCTTC
TRBJ1-2 TRBD1 TRBV19 . CASSIEGTGGHGYTF TGTGCCAGTAGTATAGAGGGGACAGGGGGCCATGGCTACACCTTC
TRBJ2-1 . TRBV5-6 . CASSYLGTSSSYNEQFF TGTGCCAGCAGCTACCTCGGGACCTCAAGCTCCTACAATGAGCAGTTCTTC
TRBJ1-6 . TRBV27 . CASRSPMGKSPLHF TGTGCCAGCAGGTCCCCAATGGGAAAATCACCCCTCCACTTT
TRBJ2-7 TRBD1 TRBV6-5 . CASSTDGQDSYEQYF TGTGCCAGCAGTACAGATGGACAGGACTCCTACGAGCAGTACTTC
TRBJ2-7 TRBD1 TRBV19 . CASSTPGQIYEQYF TGTGCCAGTAGTACTCCGGGACAGATATACGAGCAGTACTTC
TRBJ2-5 TRBD2 TRBV5-1 . CASSFLAGGPGTQYF TGCGCCAGCAGCTTCCTAGCGGGGGGCCCTGGGACCCAGTACTTC
TRBJ1-4 . TRBV27 . CASSLRGIATNEKLFF TGTGCCAGCAGTTTAAGGGGCATAGCAACTAATGAAAAACTGTTTTTT
TRBJ2-5 TRBD1 TRBV6-6 . CASSETGWAQETQYF TGTGCCAGCAGCGAGACAGGGTGGGCGCAAGAGACCCAGTACTTC
TRBJ1-6 TRBD1 TRBV11-2 . CASRRQGRDSPLHF TGTGCCAGCAGGAGACAGGGGCGGGATTCACCCCTCCACTTT
TRBJ2-7 . TRBV19 . CASSIDPWGEQYF TGTGCCAGTAGTATCGACCCCTGGGGAGAGCAGTACTTC
TRBJ1-1 . TRBV6-2/TRBV6-3 . CASSYHRWGNTEAFF TGTGCCAGCAGTTACCACAGGTGGGGCAACACTGAAGCTTTCTTT
TRBJ2-5 TRBD2 TRBV3-1/TRBV3-2 . CASSQKTSGGEETQYF TGTGCCAGCAGCCAGAAGACTAGCGGGGGGGAAGAGACCCAGTACTTC
TRBJ2-7 TRBD1 TRBV7-8 . CASSPQTGAYEQYF TGTGCCAGCAGCCCACAGACAGGGGCCTACGAGCAGTACTTC